This TCR beta chain was identified during a study of cytomegalovirus exposure and HLA in healthy donors. Amplification used 60 Vbeta primers and 13 Jbeta primers. TCRdb keeps only in-frame clones here, not all; method: immunoSEQ multiplex PCR. The data show about 90,000 clones, with just under 70% seen just once and over 12% held by the top ten. Sequences were obtained from PBMCs. This TCR was sampled from a woman aged 45-60 years in good health and CMV-seropositive.

The CDR3: CSAVPGQAFF. The CDR3 coding sequence is TGCAGTGCTGTTCCGGGACAGGCTTTCTTT. This chain joins TRBV20-1 and TRBJ1-1; TRBD1 matches at 7 bases. Germline V gene data show CDR1 as DFQATT and CDR2 as SNEGSKA (reference sequence). V trimming: 5 bases; J trimming: 11 bases; junction bases outside the gene matches: 5. The CDR3 runs 10 residues.